This T cell receptor (beta chain) derives from a study of shared clonotypes between healthy human individuals. Study results and caveats: It was anticipated that sequencing depth would influence how many clonotypes donors shared. Compared with memory subsets, naive subsets generally had larger estimated richness. Rarefaction demonstrated incomplete sorted-subset sequencing despite large depth.

Only in-frame clones appear in the TCRdb table, and some are missing; sequencing was by immunoSEQ multiplex PCR. The sample contains 2 million to 2.5 million clones, more than 90% of which appear only once. In the case of this clone: The antigen remains unidentified.

The sample comprised naive CD4+ T cells sorted from blood. Subset reported: CD45RA+ positively selected. The clonotype comes from a man aged 18 to 30 in good health.

CDR3 loop: CASSENGYYGYTF. The CDR3 nucleotides are TGTGCCAGCAGTGAAAACGGCTACTATGGCTACACCTTC. The chain recombines TRBV6-1 with TRBJ1-2; D is unclear. The V gene's germline CDR1 is MNHNS and CDR2 SASEGT. Trimming cost V 2 bases and J 3 bases, with 7 bases left between them. This CDR3 comprises 13 residues.